Sequencing of this TCR beta chain was carried out in a study of cytomegalovirus exposure and HLA in healthy donors. PCR involved 60 Vbeta and 13 Jbeta primers. Method: immunoSEQ multiplex PCR; TCRdb's copy keeps in-frame clones and lacks some. Of more than 150,000 clones in the sample, 80% were seen once. This CDR3 contains 14 residues. Germline loops: CDR1 MRHNA, CDR2 SNTAGT. The germline V and J ends were trimmed by 3 bases and 5 bases, with 13 bases remaining between them. This receptor was identified in a woman aged 25 to 39 in good health and CMV-seronegative. Material: PBMCs. This rearrangement joins TRBV6-4 to TRBJ1-2, with D uncertain. CDR3 in DNA: TGTGCCAGCAGTGAATTAGACGGCGGATATGGCTACACCTTC. Its protein is CASSELDGGYGYTF.